This T cell receptor beta chain was obtained from a study of CD8+CD57+ T cells in acquired aplastic anemia. TCR beta VDJ and CDR3 profiles were obtained from a genomic DNA template. A single record per CDR3 protein comes from TCRdb applying MiXCR to the reads. The repertoire includes roughly 130,000 distinct CDR3 sequences, over 45% of them detected once, and roughly 2.5% sits in the top ten. V gave up 1 base and J gave up 4 bases; unmatched junction bases: 3. Per the germline V gene, CDR1 is GTSNPN and CDR2 is SVGIG (reference sequence). This CDR3 comprises 13 residues. The sequence came from a human donor in good health, serving as a control. The sequenced sample consisted of sorted CD4+, CD8+, or CD8+CD57+ T cells (not recorded which) from PBMCs. The chain carries TRBV30 and TRBJ1-2; 7 nucleotides match TRBD1. CDR3 in amino acids: CAWSEGQFYGYTF. CDR3 in DNA: TGTGCCTGGAGTGAGGGACAGTTCTATGGCTACACCTTC.